This entry features one T cell receptor (beta chain) sequence. The target of this receptor is not known. Base qualities were left out, and no much larger clone turns up one base away. The sample belongs to a study of post-analysis software for immune sequencing data (dated by TCRdb to the mid-2010s). In terms of the full investigation: Recorded disease courses included relapsing-remitting, secondary progressive and progressive-relapsing multiple sclerosis, with some patients lacking subtype annotation. The multiple sclerosis patient repertoires were compared with about a dozen previously published healthy control repertoires from donors aged about 6 to 28 years. A subset of samples was prepared in parallel using single-end sample barcoding, then pooled and co-amplified after Illumina adapter ligation.

Based on the germline V gene, the CDR1 and CDR2 sequences are SQVTM and ANQGSEA. For this chain, trimming is 6 bases at the V end and 5 bases at the J end, and the number of junction bases without a gene match is 12. The CDR3, from cysteine to phenylalanine, totals 14 residues. Only the CDR3 DNA stays, 42 bases, in frame from base 1. Overall study results and their limits: Patients showed significantly higher frequencies than controls for about 5 TRBV segments, among them TRBV5-6, TRBV5-1 and TRBV20-1. The control group was slightly older than the multiple sclerosis patient group. Direct clustering with F measure revealed strong co-clustering of samples prepared in the same batch, which led to a batch-effect correction. Compared with controls, multiple sclerosis patients had significantly lower normalized Chao1 diversity, a finding suggesting substantial peripheral T-cell clonal expansion.

Libraries were made using PCR. This sample was sequenced with an Illumina HiSeq 2500. To reduce PCR and sequencing biases, unique molecular identifiers were built into the TCR beta cDNA libraries. Roughly 500,000 cDNA molecules were obtained per 1 to 10 million input T cells, so each molecule approximated one T cell. The patient libraries were prepared and sequenced with the same protocol used for the earlier healthy control dataset. Samples belonging to the same batch were prepared together, multiplexed and sequenced on a shared HiSeq lane. The authors' analysis ran thus. MIGEC was used to process the raw barcoded reads, and molecular identifier groups with only a single read were discarded before consensus assembly and CDR3 extraction. VDJtools was used for post-analysis of the clonotype tables, and diversity was normalized by down-sampling every dataset to the size of the smallest sample. Repertoire overlap clustering matched CDR3 amino acid but not nucleotide sequences to correct batch-related cross-sample contamination. In TCRdb, the public reads were trimmed at Q25 with fastp and aligned with MiXCR, with productive beta chains retained. Each entry merges the rows of one CDR3 protein and shows their most common DNA and genes. TCRdb's processing, not the study's, gives the V and J calls here. This sample gives 350,000 to 450,000 distinct CDR3 sequences in total; about a third of them show up just once. The ten largest clones capture under 15% of the sample.

To demonstrate the VDJtools post-analysis software, TCR beta repertoires were profiled from the peripheral blood of some 12 young patients with multiple sclerosis. Multiple sclerosis patients were children and adolescents aged 6 to 15 years. This receptor was obtained from a girl aged 5-17 years with multiple sclerosis. The V gene is TRBV29-1 and the J gene is TRBJ2-5; 7 bases in the middle match TRBD1. The specimen sequenced was blood. The CDR3 protein sequence reads: CSVGPGQPRETQYF. Here is the DNA: TGCAGCGTGGGGCCGGGACAGCCTCGGGAGACCCAGTACTTC.